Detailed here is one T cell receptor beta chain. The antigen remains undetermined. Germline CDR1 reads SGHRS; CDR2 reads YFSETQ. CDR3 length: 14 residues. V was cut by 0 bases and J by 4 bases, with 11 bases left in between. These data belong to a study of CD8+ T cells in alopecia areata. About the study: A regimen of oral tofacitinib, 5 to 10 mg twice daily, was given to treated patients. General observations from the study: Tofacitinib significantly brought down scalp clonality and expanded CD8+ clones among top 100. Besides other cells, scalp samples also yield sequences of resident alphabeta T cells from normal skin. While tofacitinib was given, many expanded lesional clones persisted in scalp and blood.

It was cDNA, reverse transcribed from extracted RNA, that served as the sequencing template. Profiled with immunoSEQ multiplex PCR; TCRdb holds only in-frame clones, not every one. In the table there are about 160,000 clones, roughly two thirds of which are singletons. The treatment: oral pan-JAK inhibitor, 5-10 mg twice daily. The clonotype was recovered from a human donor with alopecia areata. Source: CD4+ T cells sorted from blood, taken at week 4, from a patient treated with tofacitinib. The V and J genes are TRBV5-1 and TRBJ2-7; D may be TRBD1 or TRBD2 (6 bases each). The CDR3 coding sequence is TGCGCCAGCAGCTTGGTGGGGGGCTGGTACGAGCAGTACTTC. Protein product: CASSLVGGWYEQYF. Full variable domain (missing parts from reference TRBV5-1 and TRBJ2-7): KAGVTQTPRYLIKTRGQQVTLSCSPISGHRSVSWYQQTPGQGLQFLFEYFSETQRNKGNFPGRFSGRQFSNSRSEMNVSTLELGDSALYLCASSLVGGWYEQYFGPGTRLTVT.